This T cell receptor (beta chain) was identified during a study of shared clonotypes between healthy human individuals. Findings and limits, study-wide: In having few donors, the study represented limited genetic and exposure-history diversity.

Both CD45RO+ cells and CCR7-negative CD45RA+ TemRA cells were combined to make up CD8 memory. Germline values: CDR1 MGHRA, CDR2 YSYEKL. The CDR3 has 15 amino acids. The ends lost 5 bases at V and 2 bases at J; junction bases unmatched: 9. Sorted-subset replicate PCRs used 200 ng of genomic DNA. This amount corresponded to tens of thousands of T cell genomes. Data came from immunoSEQ multiplex PCR; TCRdb stores just in-frame clones and leaves some out. This table has roughly 660,000 clones, 90% appearing once. In regard to this clone: Antigen specificity is unknown.

This clonotype was sampled from a man aged 18-30 years in good health. Some clones in this sample may be carry-over from other donors' samples. The chain combines TRBV4-1 with TRBJ2-7; 7 bases match TRBD2. Sample: memory CD8+ T cells from PBMCs. Subset specified: CD45RO+ cells pooled with CCR7-negative TemRA cells. The chain's CDR3 is CASSTPGTTAYEQYF. CDR3 bases: TGCGCCAGCAGCACTCCCGGGACTACTGCCTACGAGCAGTACTTC.